Below are 19 T cell receptor beta chains sequenced from a single sample in a study of regulatory T cells in long-lasting Graves disease. iRepertoire HTBI primers and Arm-PCR of CDR3 regions built TCR beta libraries. TCRdb fed the multiplex PCR reads into MiXCR, producing one record per CDR3 protein. Of 400,000 or so distinct CDR3 sequences listed, around 22% were seen once; the top ten hold roughly 30%. The time point denotes: persistent/refractory GD, antithyroid drugs over 5 years with positive TRAb. RNA isolated from PBMCs was used to make the TCR library. The sequences come from peripheral blood mononuclear cells (PBMCs), collected when the disease was refractory, from a patient treated with antithyroid drugs. These receptors came from a female donor with Graves disease.

V is TRBV14 and J is TRBJ2-7; D is possibly TRBD1 (5 bases). The CDR3 extends over 13 amino acids. Trimming cost V 1 base and J 2 bases, with 6 bases left between them. CDR1 is SGHDN, CDR2 FVKESK, per germline. CDR3 coding DNA: TGTGCCAGCAGCCAAGTGGACACCTACGAGCAGTACTTC. Encoded protein: CASSQVDTYEQYF.

The DNA for the CDR3 is TGTGCCAGCAGCCGCGACGAAAAACTGTTTTTT. Amino acid sequence: CASSRDEKLFF. The V gene is TRBV7-9, the J gene TRBJ1-4; D unclear. This CDR3 is built from 11 residues. Trimming stripped 5 bases from V and 8 bases from J, with 6 bases between. Germline V lookup: CDR1 SEHNR, CDR2 FQNEAQ (reference sequence).

This clonotype was counted many times. The chain uses TRBV6-5 and TRBJ2-5; no reliable D call. Germline V gives CDR1 MNHEY, CDR2 SVGAGI. Trimming stripped 0 bases from V and 7 bases from J, with 18 bases between. The CDR3 covers 16 residues. The CDR3 nucleotides are TGTGCCAGCAGTTACTCAATAAGACCGACTCACGGGACCCAGTACTTC. Translating it yields CASSYSIRPTHGTQYF.

The chain recombines TRBV24-1 with TRBJ2-1; 11 bases line up with TRBD2. In germline, CDR1 is KGHDR, CDR2 SFDVKD. The CDR3 runs 16 residues. The ends lost 4 bases at V and 0 bases at J; junction bases unmatched: 1. The CDR3 bases are TGTGCCACCAGTGACACTAGCGGGAGCTCCTACAATGAGCAGTTCTTC. As protein: CATSDTSGSSYNEQFF.

This clonotype was counted a few times. The chain has TRBV6-1 and TRBJ2-7, with 10 nucleotides matching TRBD2. Germline lookup yields CDR1 MNHNS and CDR2 SASEGT. V was clipped by 1 base and J by 3 bases; unmatched bases: 6. This CDR3 comprises 16 residues. The CDR3 coding sequence is TGTGCCAGCAGTGAAGGTGGTAGCGGGAGGAACTACGAGCAGTACTTC. Its translation is CASSEGGSGRNYEQYF.

This clonotype was counted many times. The J gene is TRBJ1-1, the V gene TRBV29-1; 7 bases are a match to TRBD1. V lost 7 bases to trimming and J lost 1 base; unmatched junction nucleotides: 3. The CDR3 extends over 12 amino acids. Germline V gene sequence: CDR1 SQVTM, CDR2 ANQGSEA. The CDR3: CSARTGNTEAFF. The CDR3 DNA follows: TGCAGCGCCCGGACAGGGAACACTGAAGCTTTCTTT.

The chain uses TRBV20-1 and TRBJ2-7; no clear D gene. The V end lost 1 base, the J end lost 1 base, and 14 bases lay between the germline ends. This CDR3 is built from 15 residues. From germline, CDR1 is DFQATT and CDR2 SNEGSKA (reference sequence). DNA for the CDR3: TGCAGTGCTAGAGTCCCAGCAGGAATATCCTACGAGCAGTACTTC. It codes for CSARVPAGISYEQYF.

At least ten counts were recorded for this clonotype. This rearrangement joins TRBV7-2 to TRBJ1-1; D is unresolved. V was pared by 1 base and J by 5 bases, with 8 bases between. The CDR3 loop spans 13 amino acids. Germline V gene lookup returns CDR1 SGHTA and CDR2 FQGNSA. CDR3 nucleotides: TGTGCCAGCAGCTTAGGGCGGCAAACTGAAGCTTTCTTT. Translating it yields CASSLGRQTEAFF.

V gene TRBV18 combines with J gene TRBJ2-1; 9 bases are a match to TRBD2. J was trimmed by 4 bases and V by 2 bases; bases with no gene match: 6. The germline gives CDR1 KGHSH, CDR2 LQKENI. The CDR3 length is 16 residues. The CDR3 reads CASSPAPSGVYNEQFF. CDR3 coding DNA: TGTGCCAGCTCACCAGCCCCTAGCGGGGTTTACAATGAGCAGTTCTTC.

This chain links TRBV28 with TRBJ1-1; D is undetermined. This CDR3 comprises 17 residues. Germline assignment: CDR1 MDHEN and CDR2 SYDVKM. Trimming took 3 bases from V and 1 from J, leaving 18 bases between them. The CDR3: CASSFSVLPKSNTEAFF. DNA for the CDR3: TGTGCCAGCAGTTTTTCGGTGCTTCCGAAATCGAACACTGAAGCTTTCTTT.

This clonotype turned up a few times. This chain uses TRBV10-3 with TRBJ1-6, with a weak D call TRBD1 (5 bases). Germline lookup yields CDR1 ENHRY and CDR2 SYGVKD. CDR3 size: 17 residues. The V end was cut by 0 bases, the J end by 10 bases, with 19 bases between. CDR3 sequence reads: CAISESNVAGLRSPLHF. As DNA, the CDR3 is TGTGCCATCAGTGAGTCGAATGTCGCAGGGTTGCGATCACCCCTCCACTTT.

The V and J genes are TRBV5-1 and TRBJ2-3, with 8 bases fitting TRBD1. The V segment lost 1 base and the J segment 4 bases; nucleotides outside the gene matches: 17. This CDR3 has 19 residues. Germline-derived CDR1 and CDR2 are SGHRS and YFSETQ. The CDR3: CASSLPRDRIAGAADTQYF. DNA for the CDR3: TGCGCCAGCAGCTTGCCCCGGGACAGGATTGCAGGGGCAGCAGATACGCAGTATTTT.

The sample holds a few counts of this clonotype. CDR3 in amino acids: CASSIGGSDTEAFF. As DNA, the CDR3 is TGTGCCAGTAGTATAGGAGGTAGCGACACTGAAGCTTTCTTT. The genes are TRBV19 and TRBJ1-1; D call uncertain. The CDR3 has 14 residues. V lost 1 base to trimming and J lost 3 bases, with 9 bases between them. The germline V gene has CDR1 LNHDA and CDR2 SQIVND (reference sequence).

As regards this clonotype: One junction end disagrees with the germline gene, perhaps due to a read error. This chain joins TRBV3-1 and TRBJ2-7; 12 bases map to TRBD1. This CDR3 region has 15 residues. Germline V gives CDR1 LGHDT, CDR2 YNNKEL (reference sequence). The DNA for the CDR3 is TGTGCCAACAGCCCGGGACAGGGGGCAATGGACGAGCAGTACTTC. Encoded protein: CANSPGQGAMDEQYF.

A note on this clonotype: A single base separates this from a much larger clone, so it may be a read error. Without the conserved terminal phenylalanine or tryptophan, this CDR3 likely stems from a read error. The V gene is TRBV7-8, the J gene TRBJ1-1; weak D call: TRBD1 (5 bases). Per germline, CDR1 SGHVS and CDR2 FQNEAQ. The V end lost 5 bases, the J end lost 5 bases, and 18 bases lay between the germline ends. The CDR3 is made up of 15 amino acids. DNA of the CDR3: TGTGCCAGCAGCGAGGGTAGGGGCGCGGGGACTGAAGCTTTCCTT. It specifies CASSEGRGAGTEAFL.

This clonotype came up once. The chain joins TRBV5-5 to TRBJ2-7; 8 bases fit TRBD2. The J segment lost 3 bases and the V segment lost 0 bases, leaving 11 bases of the junction unmatched. This CDR3 is 17 amino acids long. Germline CDR1 is SGHKS and CDR2 is YYEKEE (reference sequence). CDR3 sequence (DNA): TGTGCCAGCAGCTTGGGGGCACTAGCGGAAGTCAACTACGAGCAGTACTTC. Translating gives CASSLGALAEVNYEQYF.

This clonotype was seen ten or more times. The chain carries TRBV20-1 and TRBJ2-7, with 9 bases identical to TRBD2. The CDR3 is 14 residues long. Trimming at V came to 6 bases and at J to 6 bases, leaving 12 bases not matched to a gene. Germline V lookup: CDR1 DFQATT, CDR2 SNEGSKA (reference sequence). The CDR3, as DNA: TGCAGTGCGAGGGGGGTAGCGGGAGATGGCGAGCAGTACTTC. Translation: CSARGVAGDGEQYF.

The chain is built from TRBV28 and TRBJ1-2; D might be TRBD1 (5 bases). V gave up 5 bases and J gave up 6 bases, with 19 bases separating them. The germline CDR1 and CDR2 sequences are MDHEN and SYDVKM. CDR3 length equals 15 residues. The chain's CDR3 is CASSKLGGRTDGYTF. The CDR3 DNA follows: TGTGCCAGCAGTAAACTCGGGGGGAGGACGGATGGCTACACCTTC.

In its sample, this clonotype was seen many times. The V call is TRBV12-5, the J call TRBJ1-1; 8 positions agree with TRBD1. This CDR3 spans 15 amino acids. With V trimmed by 5 bases and J by 2 bases, 7 bases remained unmatched. Germline CDR1 LGHNT, CDR2 FRNRAP. The CDR3 DNA is TGTGCTAGTGGTCCAGGGACAGGCCTTAACACTGAAGCTTTCTTT. Residues: CASGPGTGLNTEAFF.